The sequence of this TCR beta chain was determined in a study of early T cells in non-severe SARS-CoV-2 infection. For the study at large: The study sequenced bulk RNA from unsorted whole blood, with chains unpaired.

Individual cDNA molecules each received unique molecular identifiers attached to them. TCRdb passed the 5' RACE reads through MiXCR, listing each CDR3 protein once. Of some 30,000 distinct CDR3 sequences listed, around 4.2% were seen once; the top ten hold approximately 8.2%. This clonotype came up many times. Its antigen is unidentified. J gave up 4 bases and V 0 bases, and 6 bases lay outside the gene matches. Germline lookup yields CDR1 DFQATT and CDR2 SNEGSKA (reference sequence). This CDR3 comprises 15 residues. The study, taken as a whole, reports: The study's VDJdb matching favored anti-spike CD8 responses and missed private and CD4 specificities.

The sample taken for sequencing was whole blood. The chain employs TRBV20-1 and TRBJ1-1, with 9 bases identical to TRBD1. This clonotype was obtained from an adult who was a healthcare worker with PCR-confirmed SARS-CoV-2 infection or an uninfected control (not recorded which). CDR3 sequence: CSARDPTGGGTEAFF. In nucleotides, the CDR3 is TGCAGTGCTAGAGATCCGACAGGGGGAGGCACTGAAGCTTTCTTT.